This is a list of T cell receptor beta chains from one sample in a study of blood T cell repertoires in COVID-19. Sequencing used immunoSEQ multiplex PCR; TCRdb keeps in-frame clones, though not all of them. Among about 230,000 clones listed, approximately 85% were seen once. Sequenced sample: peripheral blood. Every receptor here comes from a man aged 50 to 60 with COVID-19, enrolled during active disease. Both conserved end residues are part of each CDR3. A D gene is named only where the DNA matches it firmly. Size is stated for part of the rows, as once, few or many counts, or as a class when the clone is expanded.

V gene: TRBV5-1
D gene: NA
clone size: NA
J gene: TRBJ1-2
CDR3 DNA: TGCGCCAGCAGCTTGTTGCAGAAGAATAACTATGGCTACACCTTC
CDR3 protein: CASSLLQKNNYGYTF

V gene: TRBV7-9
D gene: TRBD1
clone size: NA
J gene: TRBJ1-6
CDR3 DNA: TGTGCCACCGAGGACAGGGGGACAGGTTATTCACCCCTCCACTTT
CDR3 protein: CATEDRGTGYSPLHF

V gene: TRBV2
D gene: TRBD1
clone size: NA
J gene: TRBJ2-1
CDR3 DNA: TGTGCCAGCACCTCTTGGACAGGGTTACTTTCGGGTGAGCAGTTCTTC
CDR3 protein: CASTSWTGLLSGEQFF

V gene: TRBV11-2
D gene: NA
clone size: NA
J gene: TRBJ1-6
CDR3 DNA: TGTGCCAGCAGCTTAGGCCAGGGGAGTAGGTCACCCCTCCACTTT
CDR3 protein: CASSLGQGSRSPLHF

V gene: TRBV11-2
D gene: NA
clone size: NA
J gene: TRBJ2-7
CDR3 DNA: TGTGCCAGCAGCTGGGGCAGGGTTTCCTACGAGCAGTACTTC
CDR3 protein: CASSWGRVSYEQYF

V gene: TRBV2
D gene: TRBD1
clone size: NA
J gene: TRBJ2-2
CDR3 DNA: TGTGCCAGCAAAGTCGACAGGGCGACCGGGGAGCTGTTTTTT
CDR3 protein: CASKVDRATGELFF

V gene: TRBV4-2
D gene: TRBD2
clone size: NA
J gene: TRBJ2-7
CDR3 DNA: TGTGCCAGCAGCCAAGTTAGCGGGGTTCCCCTCCTTTCAAGGATCGCCCAGTACTTC
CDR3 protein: CASSQVSGVPLLSRIAQYF

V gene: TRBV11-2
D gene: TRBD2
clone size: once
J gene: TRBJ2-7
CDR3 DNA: TGTGCCAGCAGACCCCCCGGGGGGGGCTCCTACGAGCAGTACTTC
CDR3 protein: CASRPPGGGSYEQYF

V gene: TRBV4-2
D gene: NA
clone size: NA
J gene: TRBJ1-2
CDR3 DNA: TGTGCCAGCAGCCATGGAACAGGGAGCGGCTACACCTTC
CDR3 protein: CASSHGTGSGYTF

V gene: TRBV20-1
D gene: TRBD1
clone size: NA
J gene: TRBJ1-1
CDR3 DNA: TGCAGTGCTAGTGGACAGGCCAATGAAGCTTTCTTT
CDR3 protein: CSASGQANEAFF

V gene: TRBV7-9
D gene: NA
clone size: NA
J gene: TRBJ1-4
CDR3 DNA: TGTGCCAGCAGCTTTGAGGGAACTAATGAAAAACTGTTTTTT
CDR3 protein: CASSFEGTNEKLFF

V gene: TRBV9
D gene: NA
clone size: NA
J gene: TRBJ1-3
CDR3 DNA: TGTGCCAGCAGCGTAGCCACTTCCGGAAACACCATATATTTT
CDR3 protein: CASSVATSGNTIYF

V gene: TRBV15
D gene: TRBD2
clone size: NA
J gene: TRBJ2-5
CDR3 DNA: TGTGCCTCCACTAGCGGGGGGCATGAGACCCAGTACTTC
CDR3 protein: CASTSGGHETQYF

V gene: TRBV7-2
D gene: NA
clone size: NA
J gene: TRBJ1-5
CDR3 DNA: TGTGCCAGCAGCGCCTGGGGGGGGTCCGGCAATCAGCCCCAGCATTTT
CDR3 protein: CASSAWGGSGNQPQHF

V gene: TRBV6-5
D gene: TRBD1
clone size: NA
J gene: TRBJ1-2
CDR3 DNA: TGTGCCAGCAGTTACTCATTCCCGACAGGGGGGTATGGCTACACCTTC
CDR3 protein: CASSYSFPTGGYGYTF

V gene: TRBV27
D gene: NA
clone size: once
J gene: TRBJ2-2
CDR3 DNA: TGTGCCAGCAGGCCGACAACATTCCTTGCAGGGGTAAATCGAAAGGAAACCGGGGAGCTGTTTTTT
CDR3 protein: CASRPTTFLAGVNRKETGELFF

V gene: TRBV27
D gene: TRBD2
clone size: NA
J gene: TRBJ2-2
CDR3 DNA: TGTGCCAGCAGTCCGGGACTAGCTTCCACCGGGGAGCTGTTTTTT
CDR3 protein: CASSPGLASTGELFF

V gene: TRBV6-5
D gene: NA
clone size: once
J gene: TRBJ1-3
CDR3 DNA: TGTGCCAGCAGCCGCGACAGCGCAGCGCTCTTATATTTT
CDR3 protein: CASSRDSAALLYF

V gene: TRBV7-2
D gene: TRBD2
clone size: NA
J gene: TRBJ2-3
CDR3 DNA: TGTGCCAGCAGCTTAGGCCTAGCGGGGGATACGCAGTATTTT
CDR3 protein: CASSLGLAGDTQYF

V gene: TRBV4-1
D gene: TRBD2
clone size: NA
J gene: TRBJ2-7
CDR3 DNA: TGCGCCAGCAGCCAAAGTATGGGACTAGCGGGCTACGAGCAGTACTTC
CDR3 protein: CASSQSMGLAGYEQYF

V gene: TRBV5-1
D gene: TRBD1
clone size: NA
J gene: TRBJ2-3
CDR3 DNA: TGCGCCAGCAGCTTTACGGGCGGACAGGGCACAGATACGCAGTATTTT
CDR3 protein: CASSFTGGQGTDTQYF

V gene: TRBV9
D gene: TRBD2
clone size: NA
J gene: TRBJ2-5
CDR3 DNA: TGTGCCAGCAGCCTTAGCGGGGGATTCCAAGAGACCCAGTACTTC
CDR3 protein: CASSLSGGFQETQYF

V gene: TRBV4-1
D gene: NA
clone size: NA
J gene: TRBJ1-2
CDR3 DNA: TGCGCCAGCAGCCAAGAACAAACCCCGTATGGCTACACCTTC
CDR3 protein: CASSQEQTPYGYTF

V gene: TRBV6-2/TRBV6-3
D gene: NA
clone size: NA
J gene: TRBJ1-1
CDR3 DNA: TGTGCCAGCAGTTACCCCATAGACAGTGGGAACACTGAAGCTTTCTTT
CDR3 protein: CASSYPIDSGNTEAFF

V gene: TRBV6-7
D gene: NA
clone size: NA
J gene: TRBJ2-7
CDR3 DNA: TGTGCCAGACCAGAGGGACACGGATGTTACGAGCAGTACTTC
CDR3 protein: CARPEGHGCYEQYF

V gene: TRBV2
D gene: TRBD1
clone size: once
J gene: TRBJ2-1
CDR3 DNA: TGTGCCAGCAGGGACAGGGGTTGGGATGAGCAGTTCTTC
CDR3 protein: CASRDRGWDEQFF

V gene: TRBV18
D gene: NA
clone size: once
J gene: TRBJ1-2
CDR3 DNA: TGTGCCAGCTCACCCGGGGGTACCTCGGTCGGCTACACCTTC
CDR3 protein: CASSPGGTSVGYTF

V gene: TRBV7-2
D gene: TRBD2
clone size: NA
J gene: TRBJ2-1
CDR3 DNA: TGTGCCAGCAGCGTAGCGGGGGGGCTGAGAAATGAGCAGTTCTTC
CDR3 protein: CASSVAGGLRNEQFF

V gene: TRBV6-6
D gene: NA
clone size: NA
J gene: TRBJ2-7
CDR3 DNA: TGTGCCAGCAGTCCTAGGGCGGGGGCATACGAGCAGTACTTC
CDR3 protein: CASSPRAGAYEQYF

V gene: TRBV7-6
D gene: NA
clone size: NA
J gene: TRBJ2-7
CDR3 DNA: TGTGCCAGCAGCTTATTCGGGGGAAGCGACGAGCAGTACTTC
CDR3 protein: CASSLFGGSDEQYF

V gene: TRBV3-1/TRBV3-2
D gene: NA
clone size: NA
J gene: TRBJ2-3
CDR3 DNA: TGTGCCAGCAGCCCCGGGGGAAACACAGATATGCAGTATTTT
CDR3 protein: CASSPGGNTDMQYF

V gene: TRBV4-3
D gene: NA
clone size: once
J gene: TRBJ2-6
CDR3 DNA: TGCGCCAGCAGCCAAGGGAGAGATGGGGCCAACGTCCTGACTTTC
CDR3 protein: CASSQGRDGANVLTF

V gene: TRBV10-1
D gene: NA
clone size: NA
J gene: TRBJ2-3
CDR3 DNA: TGCGCCAGCAGTGAGTCTCCGTCCGGGGATACGCAGTATTTT
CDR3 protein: CASSESPSGDTQYF

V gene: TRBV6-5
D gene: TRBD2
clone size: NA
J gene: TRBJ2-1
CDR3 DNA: TGTGCCAGCAGCCGTACTAGCGGCTCCTACAATGAGCAGTTCTTC
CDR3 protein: CASSRTSGSYNEQFF

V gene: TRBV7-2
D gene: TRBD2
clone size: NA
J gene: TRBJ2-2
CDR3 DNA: TGTGCCAGCAGTCCGAATCGACTAGCGGGGAACACCGGGGAGCTGTTTTTT
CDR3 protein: CASSPNRLAGNTGELFF

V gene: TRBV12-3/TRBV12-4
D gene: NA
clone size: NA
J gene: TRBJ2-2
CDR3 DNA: TGTGCCAGCAGTTCTGTCGGGGAGCTGTTTTTT
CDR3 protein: CASSSVGELFF

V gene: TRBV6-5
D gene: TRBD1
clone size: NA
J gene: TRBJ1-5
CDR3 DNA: TGTGCCAGCGGGACAGCCAATCAGCCCCAGCATTTT
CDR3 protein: CASGTANQPQHF

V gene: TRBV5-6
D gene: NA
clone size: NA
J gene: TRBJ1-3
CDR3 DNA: TGTGCCAGCTCGCGAAAAAGTGGAAACACCATATATTTT
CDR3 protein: CASSRKSGNTIYF

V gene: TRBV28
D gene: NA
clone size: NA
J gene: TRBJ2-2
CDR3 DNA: TGTGCCAGCACCCCCTCCGGGACTTCGGCCGGGGAGCTGTTTTTT
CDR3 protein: CASTPSGTSAGELFF

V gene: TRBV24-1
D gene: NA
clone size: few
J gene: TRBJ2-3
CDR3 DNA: TGTGCCACCAGTGATTTCTGGGGAGAGGGGGGGACAGATACGCAGTATTTT
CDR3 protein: CATSDFWGEGGTDTQYF

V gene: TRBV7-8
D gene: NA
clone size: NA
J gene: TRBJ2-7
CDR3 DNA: TGTGCCAGCAGCCCCCTTGACGAGGCCTACTACGAGCAGTACTTC
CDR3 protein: CASSPLDEAYYEQYF

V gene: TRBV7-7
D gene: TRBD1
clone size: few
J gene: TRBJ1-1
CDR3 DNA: TGTGCTAGCAGCTTGGACAGGGACACTGAAGCTTTCTTT
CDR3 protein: CASSLDRDTEAFF

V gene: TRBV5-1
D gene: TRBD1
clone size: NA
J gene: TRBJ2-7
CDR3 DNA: TGCGCCAGCAGCTCAGATACCGGGACAGGGTACGAGCAGTACTTC
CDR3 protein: CASSSDTGTGYEQYF

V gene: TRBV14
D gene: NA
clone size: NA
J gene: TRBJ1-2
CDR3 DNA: TGTGCCAGCAGCCAAGATCACGGCGGATCAGGCTACACCTTC
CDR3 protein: CASSQDHGGSGYTF

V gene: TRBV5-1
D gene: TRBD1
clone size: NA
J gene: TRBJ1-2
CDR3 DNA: TGCGCCAGCAGCTCTTTGGGGACAGGCGTGTATGGCTACACCTTC
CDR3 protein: CASSSLGTGVYGYTF

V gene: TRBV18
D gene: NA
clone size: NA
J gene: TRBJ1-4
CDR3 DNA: TGTGCCAGCTCAGACAGGAATGAAAAACTGTTTTTT
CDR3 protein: CASSDRNEKLFF

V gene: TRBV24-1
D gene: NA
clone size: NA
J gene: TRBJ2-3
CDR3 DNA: TGTGCCACCAGTCGGGGCGGGGGCACAGATACGCAGTATTTT
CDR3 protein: CATSRGGGTDTQYF

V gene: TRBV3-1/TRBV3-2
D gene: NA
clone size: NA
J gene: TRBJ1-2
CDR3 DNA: TGTGCCAGCAGCCAAGATCAGGGTTGTGGTGGCTACACCTTC
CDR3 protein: CASSQDQGCGGYTF

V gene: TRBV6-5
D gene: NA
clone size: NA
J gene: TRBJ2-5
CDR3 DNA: TGTGCCAGCAGTCCGCGAGCAGGGGAGACCCAGTACTTC
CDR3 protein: CASSPRAGETQYF

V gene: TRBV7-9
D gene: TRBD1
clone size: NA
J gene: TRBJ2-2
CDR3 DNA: TGTGCCAGCAGAAAGGGGACAGGGTTGAGCACCGGGGAGCTGTTTTTT
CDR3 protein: CASRKGTGLSTGELFF

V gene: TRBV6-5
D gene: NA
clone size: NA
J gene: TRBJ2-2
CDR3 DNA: NA
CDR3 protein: CASSYLQYVGELFF

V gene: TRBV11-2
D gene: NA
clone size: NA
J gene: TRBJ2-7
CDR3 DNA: TGTGCCAGCAGCTCCCCCGGGCAGGGCCACTACGAGCAGTACTTC
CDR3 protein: CASSSPGQGHYEQYF

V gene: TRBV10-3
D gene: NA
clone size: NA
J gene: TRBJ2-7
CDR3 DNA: TGTGCCATCAGTCAGGACAGTTACGAGCAGTACTTC
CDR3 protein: CAISQDSYEQYF